These 16 T cell receptor beta chains were sequenced from one sample in a study of T-cell reconstitution after alpha-beta-depleted transplantation in children. Library preparation (for TCRbeta) was performed with unique molecular identifiers. One entry per CDR3 protein results from TCRdb running MiXCR on the PCR reads. The table records 350,000 to 500,000 distinct CDR3 sequences, over 40% of them present only once. Sequencing used PBMCs, obtained before TCRalphabeta/CD19-depleted stem cell transplant. Every receptor here comes from a girl aged 2-10 years with aplastic anemia, due to receive a stem cell transplant.

CDR3 in amino acids: CASSYRPSYGYTF. DNA for the CDR3: TGTGCCAGCAGTTATCGTCCCAGCTATGGCTACACCTTC. The chain links TRBV6-5 to TRBJ1-2; D remains ambiguous. Per the germline V gene, CDR1 is MNHEY and CDR2 is SVGAGI. There are 13 residues in the CDR3. Trimming pared 3 bases from V and 4 bases from J, leaving 9 bases between.

This clonotype was counted between two and nine times. The chain couples TRBV20-1 to TRBJ1-5, with D unclear. Germline V gene sequence: CDR1 DFQATT, CDR2 SNEGSKA (reference sequence). There are 15 residues in the CDR3. Between the trimmed V and J ends, which lost 5 bases and 6 bases, there was a span of 20 bases. The CDR3 sequence: CSALEVLKGGQPQHF. CDR3 bases: TGCAGTGCTCTAGAAGTTCTCAAGGGAGGTCAGCCCCAGCATTTT.

This clonotype occurred many times. V is TRBV3-1 and J is TRBJ2-5; D unresolved. The CDR3 spans 16 residues. CDR1 is LGHDT, CDR2 YNNKEL, per germline (reference sequence). With 0 bases removed from V and 5 bases from J, the gap between germline ends came to 16 bases. This CDR3 is CASSQDMVIGQETQYF. The CDR3 nucleotides read TGTGCCAGCAGCCAAGATATGGTTATCGGGCAGGAGACCCAGTACTTC.

On this clonotype: A read error may account for a junction end that differs from germline. The DNA for the CDR3 is TGTGTCACCAGCAGACCGGGACAGGGTAGAGAGACCCAGTACTTC. It specifies CVTSRPGQGRETQYF. J is TRBJ2-5 and V is TRBV15; 9 nucleotides align to TRBD1. This CDR3 comprises 15 residues. Germline CDR1 LNHNV, CDR2 YYDKDF (reference sequence).

The chain couples TRBV5-1 to TRBJ2-7; TRBD1 aligns across 9 bases. In germline, CDR1 is SGHRS, CDR2 YFSETQ. The CDR3 spans 15 residues. Trimming removed 4 bases from V and 2 bases from J; junction bases left unmatched: 7. This CDR3 reads CASSAGDREAYEQYF. The CDR3 DNA reads TGCGCCAGCAGCGCTGGGGACAGGGAAGCCTACGAGCAGTACTTC. Supplemented by reference TRBV5-1 and TRBJ2-7, the full variable domain reads KAGVTQTPRYLIKTRGQQVTLSCSPISGHRSVSWYQQTPGQGLQFLFEYFSETQRNKGNFPGRFSGRQFSNSRSEMNVSTLELGDSALYLCASSAGDREAYEQYFGPGTRLTVT.

The V call is TRBV20-1, the J call TRBJ2-1, with 11 bases aligning to TRBD2. V lost 6 bases, J lost 0 bases, and 13 bases stayed unmatched. The CDR3 is 18 residues long. Germline loops: CDR1 DFQATT, CDR2 SNEGSKA (reference sequence). Here the CDR3 reads CSANILSGGVSSYNEQFF. The CDR3 DNA follows: TGCAGTGCCAATATTCTTAGCGGGGGGGTTAGCTCCTACAATGAGCAGTTCTTC.

The chain recombines TRBV29-1 with TRBJ1-5; TRBD1 is a possible D gene (5 bases). The CDR3 runs 13 residues. Germline V gives CDR1 SQVTM, CDR2 ANQGSEA. The germline V and J ends were trimmed by 6 bases and 3 bases, with 12 bases remaining between them. This CDR3 is CSVGTGINQPQHF. DNA of the CDR3: TGCAGCGTCGGAACAGGTATCAATCAGCCCCAGCATTTT.

The chain couples TRBV29-1 to TRBJ2-1; 9 bases are shared with TRBD1. Germline trimming cut 6 bases from V and 0 bases from J; bases unmatched to any gene: 6. CDR1 SQVTM and CDR2 ANQGSEA come from the germline V gene. The CDR3 covers 15 residues. CDR3 protein: CSVPATGGSYNEQFF. As DNA, the CDR3 is TGCAGCGTCCCCGCGACAGGGGGCTCCTACAATGAGCAGTTCTTC.

This clonotype was seen many times. The genes are TRBV20-1 and TRBJ2-3; 8 nucleotides line up with TRBD2. This CDR3 is 17 amino acids long. With 3 bases clipped from V and 2 bases from J, the junction kept 13 bases outside the gene matches. Looked up from germline, CDR1 is DFQATT and CDR2 is SNEGSKA (reference sequence). The CDR3 DNA is TGCAGTGCTAGGATCCCTTTGATTAGCGGGGACACAGATACGCAGTATTTT. Protein: CSARIPLISGDTDTQYF.

Many counts were recorded for this clonotype. The V gene is TRBV20-1, the J gene TRBJ2-5; 7 nucleotides line up with TRBD2. Germline CDR1 is DFQATT and CDR2 is SNEGSKA (reference sequence). Trimming cost V 3 bases and J 5 bases; bases outside gene matches: 9. The CDR3 covers 14 residues. The CDR3 DNA sequence: TGCAGTGCTAGGGGGGGGAACGGTCGGGAGACCCAGTACTTC. Encoded protein: CSARGGNGRETQYF.

The chain has TRBV3-1 and TRBJ2-1; unclear D gene. CDR1 is LGHDT and CDR2 is YNNKEL in the germline V gene (reference sequence). Trimming cost V 11 bases and J 12 bases, with 17 bases left between them. This CDR3 contains 11 residues. CDR3 sequence (DNA): TGTGCCTCCAGCAAGGGTCAACTGCAGTTCTTC. Its protein product is CASSKGQLQFF.

The rearrangement links TRBV28 to TRBJ1-1; possible D gene TRBD1, 6 bases. This CDR3 is 12 amino acids long. The V gene's germline CDR1 is MDHEN and CDR2 SYDVKM. V shed 5 bases and J shed 11 bases, with 15 bases lying between them. CDR3 DNA: TGTGCCAGCAGTCCAAACAGGGCAGGGGCTTTCTTT. Protein sequence: CASSPNRAGAFF.

This clonotype was found a few times. The chain couples TRBV5-5 to TRBJ2-2; 13 positions agree with TRBD2. The CDR3 sequence is 16 residues long. The V gene's germline CDR1 is SGHKS and CDR2 YYEKEE (reference sequence). V was pared by 1 base and J by 5 bases, with 2 bases of the junction left unmatched. The CDR3 coding sequence is TGTGCCAGCAGCTTGTTGGGACTAGCGGGGACCGGGGAGCTGTTTTTT. Its protein product is CASSLLGLAGTGELFF.

V gene TRBV9 combines with J gene TRBJ2-3; no definite D call. V lost 4 bases and J 6 bases, leaving 12 bases between the germline ends. Germline lookup yields CDR1 SGDLS and CDR2 YYNGEE. CDR3 size: 13 residues. The CDR3 here is CASSPRLPDTQYF. Written as DNA, the CDR3 is TGTGCCAGCAGCCCCCGCCTTCCGGATACGCAGTATTTT.

This clonotype has ten or more counts. This chain links TRBV10-3 with TRBJ2-1, with 7 bases lining up with TRBD2. The CDR3 spans 13 residues. V was clipped by 10 bases and J by 4 bases; unmatched bases: 7. Germline assignment: CDR1 ENHRY and CDR2 SYGVKD. The CDR3 is CATRELGYNEQFF. CDR3 sequence (DNA): TGTGCCACGCGGGAGCTGGGGTACAATGAGCAGTTCTTC.

This clonotype was observed a few times. The gene calls are TRBV25-1 and TRBJ2-5, with a tentative D call TRBD1 (6 bases). The germline V and J ends were trimmed by 6 bases and 4 bases, with 9 bases remaining between them. Germline lookup yields CDR1 MGHDK and CDR2 SYGVNS. This CDR3 comprises 12 residues. The CDR3 reads CASRTGRETQYF. The CDR3 nucleotides read TGTGCCAGCAGAACAGGGCGAGAGACCCAGTACTTC.